The 9 T cell receptor beta chains in this list originate from one sample, sequenced in a study of cytomegalovirus exposure and HLA in healthy donors. A multiplex PCR was run with 60 Vbeta primers and 13 Jbeta primers. This table comes from immunoSEQ multiplex PCR, and its TCRdb copy is limited to in-frame clones, with some not included. The profile shows about 130,000 clones, around 80% of them singletons. The source material was PBMCs. The source of these receptors is a woman between 50 and 59 years old in good health and CMV-seronegative.

This clone was counted between two and nine times. The chain recombines TRBV28 with TRBJ2-1; 10 nucleotides match TRBD2. CDR1 is MDHEN and CDR2 is SYDVKM in the germline V gene. V trimming: 9 bases; J trimming: 0 bases; junction bases outside the gene matches: 17. CDR3 length: 19 residues. CDR3 protein: CASGSLAGARPSSYNEQFF. The CDR3 DNA sequence: TGTGCCAGTGGGTCCCTAGCGGGAGCTAGACCGAGCTCCTACAATGAGCAGTTCTTC.

This chain links TRBV7-2 with TRBJ2-7; TRBD2 matches at 9 bases. J was trimmed by 0 bases and V by 5 bases; bases with no gene match: 5. The germline V gene encodes CDR1 SGHTA and CDR2 FQGNSA. The CDR3 sequence is 15 residues long. The CDR3 protein is CASSPLAGSSYEQYF. The CDR3 bases are TGTGCCAGCAGCCCCCTAGCGGGAAGCTCCTACGAGCAGTACTTC.

The V gene is TRBV29-1, the J gene TRBJ2-1; 7 positions match TRBD2. Germline V lookup: CDR1 SQVTM, CDR2 ANQGSEA. The CDR3 sequence is 17 residues long. V was clipped by 5 bases and J by 0 bases; unmatched bases: 13. The CDR3 nucleotides read TGCAGCGTTTACACGGTGAGAGGGACTATCTCCTACAATGAGCAGTTCTTC. Amino acids: CSVYTVRGTISYNEQFF.

The CDR3 nucleotides are TGTGCCAGCAGCTCCCTGAGGCGGAGGACAGCTACTTACGAGCAGTACTTC. Amino acid sequence: CASSSLRRRTATYEQYF. The chain links TRBV13 to TRBJ2-7; maybe TRBD1 (6 bases). Between the trimmed V and J ends, which lost 4 bases and 4 bases, there was a span of 23 bases. The CDR3 is 17 amino acids. Germline V gene lookup returns CDR1 PRHDT and CDR2 FYEKMQ (reference sequence).

This clone was seen just once. The chain has TRBV7-9 and TRBJ2-2; 7 positions agree with TRBD2. CDR3 length: 17 residues. The ends lost 4 bases at V and 3 bases at J; junction bases unmatched: 11. Germline loops: CDR1 SEHNR, CDR2 FQNEAQ (reference sequence). In DNA, the CDR3 is TGTGCCAGCAGCTCCTACCGAGCGGGAAGGTACACCGGGGAGCTGTTTTTT. The encoded protein is CASSSYRAGRYTGELFF.

The V and J genes are TRBV4-1 and TRBJ1-1, with D possibly being TRBD1 (6 bases). In germline, CDR1 is MGHRA, CDR2 YSYEKL. Trimming pared 1 base from V and 1 base from J, leaving 13 bases between. This CDR3 has 16 residues. The CDR3 DNA reads TGCGCCAGCAGCCAAGCTGGGGGGGGCAGGAACACTGAAGCTTTCTTT. Translation: CASSQAGGGRNTEAFF.

CDR3 DNA sequence: TGTGCCACCAGCAGGGGACTAGCGAACGTGCAGTACGTC. It is translated as CATSRGLANVQYV. The rearrangement links TRBV15 to TRBJ2-7; 10 bases agree with TRBD2. J was trimmed by 9 bases and V by 3 bases; bases with no gene match: 5. The CDR3 totals 13 residues. The germline gives CDR1 LNHNV, CDR2 YYDKDF (reference sequence).

This chain joins TRBV7-9 and TRBJ2-3, with 9 bases fitting TRBD2. With V trimmed by 2 bases and J by 4 bases, 13 bases remained unmatched. From germline, CDR1 is SEHNR and CDR2 FQNEAQ (reference sequence). There are 18 residues in the CDR3. The CDR3 region has the DNA TGTGCCAGCAGCTTAAGTGGATTGGGCGGGAGGGCGCCAGATACGCAGTATTTT. The encoded protein is CASSLSGLGGRAPDTQYF.

The gene calls are TRBV11-1 and TRBJ1-5; D not certain. The CDR3 has 13 residues. Germline V CDR1 and CDR2: SGHAT, FQDESV (reference sequence). Between the trimmed V and J ends, which lost 3 bases and 0 bases, there was a span of 3 bases. CDR3 in amino acids: CASSFSSNQPQHF. CDR3 nucleotide sequence: TGTGCCAGCAGCTTTAGTAGCAATCAGCCCCAGCATTTT.